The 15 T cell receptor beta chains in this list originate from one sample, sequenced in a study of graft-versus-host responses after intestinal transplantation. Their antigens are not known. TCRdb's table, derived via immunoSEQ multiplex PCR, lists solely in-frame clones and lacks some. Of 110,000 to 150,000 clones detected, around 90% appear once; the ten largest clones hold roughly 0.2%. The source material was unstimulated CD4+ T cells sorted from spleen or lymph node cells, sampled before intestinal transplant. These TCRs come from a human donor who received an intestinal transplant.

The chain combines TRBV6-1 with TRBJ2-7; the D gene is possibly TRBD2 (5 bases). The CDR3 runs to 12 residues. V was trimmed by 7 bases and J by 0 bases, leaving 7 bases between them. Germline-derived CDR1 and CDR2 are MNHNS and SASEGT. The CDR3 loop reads CASTRDSYEQYF. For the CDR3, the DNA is TGTGCCAGCACACGGGACTCCTACGAGCAGTACTTC.

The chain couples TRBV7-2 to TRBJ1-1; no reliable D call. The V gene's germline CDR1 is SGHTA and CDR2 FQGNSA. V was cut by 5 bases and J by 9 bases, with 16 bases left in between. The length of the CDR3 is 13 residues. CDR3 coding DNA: TGTGCCAGCAGCCCCATGCAGACATCGAAAGCTTTCTTT. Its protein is CASSPMQTSKAFF.

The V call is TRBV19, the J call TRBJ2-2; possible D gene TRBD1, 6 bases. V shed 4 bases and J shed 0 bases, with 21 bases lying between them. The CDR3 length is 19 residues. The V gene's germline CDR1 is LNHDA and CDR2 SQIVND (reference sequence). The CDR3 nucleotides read TGTGCCAGTAGTACCAGGACAGCCCATAGTCCCACGAACACCGGGGAGCTGTTTTTT. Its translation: CASSTRTAHSPTNTGELFF.

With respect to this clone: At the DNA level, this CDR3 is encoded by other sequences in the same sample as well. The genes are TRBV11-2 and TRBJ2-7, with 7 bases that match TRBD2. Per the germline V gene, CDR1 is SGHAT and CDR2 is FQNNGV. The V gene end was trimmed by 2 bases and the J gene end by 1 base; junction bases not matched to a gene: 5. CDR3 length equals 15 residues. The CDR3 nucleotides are TGTGCCAGCAGCTTATACGGGGGGAAATCCTACGAGCAGTACTTC. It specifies CASSLYGGKSYEQYF.

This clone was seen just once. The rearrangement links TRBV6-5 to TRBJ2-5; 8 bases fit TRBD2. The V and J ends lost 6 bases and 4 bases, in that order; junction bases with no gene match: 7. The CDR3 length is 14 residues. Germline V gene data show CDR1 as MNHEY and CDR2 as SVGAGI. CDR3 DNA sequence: TGTGCCAGCAGGAACGGGAGGGCCGGAGAGACCCAGTACTTC. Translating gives CASRNGRAGETQYF.

In DNA, the CDR3 is TGTGCCACCAGCCGGACAGCCGTTAGCACAGATACGCAGTATTTT. It codes for CATSRTAVSTDTQYF. This chain links TRBV15 with TRBJ2-3; D is perhaps TRBD1 (6 bases). The germline V gene encodes CDR1 LNHNV and CDR2 YYDKDF (reference sequence). The CDR3 covers 15 residues. Trimming stripped 5 bases from V and 0 bases from J, with 12 bases between.

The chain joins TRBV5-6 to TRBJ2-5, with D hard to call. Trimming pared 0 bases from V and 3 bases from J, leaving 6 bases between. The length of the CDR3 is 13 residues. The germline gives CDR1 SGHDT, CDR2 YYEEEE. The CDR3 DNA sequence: TGTGCCAGCAGCTTGGGAGTAGAAGAGACCCAGTACTTC. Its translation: CASSLGVEETQYF.

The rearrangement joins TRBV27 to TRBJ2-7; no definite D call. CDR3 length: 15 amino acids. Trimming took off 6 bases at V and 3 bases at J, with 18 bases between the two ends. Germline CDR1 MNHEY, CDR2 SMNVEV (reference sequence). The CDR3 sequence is CASRTTGSSVYEQYF. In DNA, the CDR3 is TGTGCCAGCAGGACCACCGGGTCTTCGGTCTACGAGCAGTACTTC.

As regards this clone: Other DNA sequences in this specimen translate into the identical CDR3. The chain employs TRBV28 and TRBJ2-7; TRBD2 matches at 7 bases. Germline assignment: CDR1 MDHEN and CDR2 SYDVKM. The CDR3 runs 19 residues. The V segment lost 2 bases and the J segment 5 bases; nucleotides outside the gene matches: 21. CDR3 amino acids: CASSLIIQSKRGRNDEQYF. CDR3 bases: TGTGCCAGCAGTTTAATAATCCAGTCTAAACGCGGGAGAAACGACGAGCAGTACTTC.

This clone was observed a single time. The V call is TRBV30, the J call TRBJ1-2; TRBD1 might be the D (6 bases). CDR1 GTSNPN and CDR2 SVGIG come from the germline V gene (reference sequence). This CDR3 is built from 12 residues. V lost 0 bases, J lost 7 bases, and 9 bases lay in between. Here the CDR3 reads CAWSVGGSGYTF. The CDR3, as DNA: TGTGCCTGGAGTGTAGGGGGATCTGGCTACACCTTC.

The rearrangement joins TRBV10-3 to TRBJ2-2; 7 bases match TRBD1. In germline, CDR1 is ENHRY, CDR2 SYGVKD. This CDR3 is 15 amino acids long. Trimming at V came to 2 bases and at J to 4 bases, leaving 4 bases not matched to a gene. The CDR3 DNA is TGTGCCATCAGTGAGGAGGCAGGGGGCACCGGGGAGCTGTTTTTT. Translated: CAISEEAGGTGELFF.

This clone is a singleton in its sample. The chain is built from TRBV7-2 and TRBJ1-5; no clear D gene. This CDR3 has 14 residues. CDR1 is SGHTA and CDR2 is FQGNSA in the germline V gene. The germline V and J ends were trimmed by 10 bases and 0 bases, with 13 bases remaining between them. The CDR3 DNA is TGTGCCACTACACCGGGGTCTAGCAATCAGCCCCAGCATTTT. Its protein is CATTPGSSNQPQHF.

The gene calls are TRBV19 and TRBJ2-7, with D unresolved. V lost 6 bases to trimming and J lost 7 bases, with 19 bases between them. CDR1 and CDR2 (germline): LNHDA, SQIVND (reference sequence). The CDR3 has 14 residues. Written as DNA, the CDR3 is TGTGCCAGTAGAAGTGAGGCATCAAGCAGGGAGCAGTACTTC. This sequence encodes CASRSEASSREQYF.

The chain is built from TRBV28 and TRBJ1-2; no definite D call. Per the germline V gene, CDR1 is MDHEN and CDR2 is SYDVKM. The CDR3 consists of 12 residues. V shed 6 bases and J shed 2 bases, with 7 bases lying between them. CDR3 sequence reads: CASRASNYGYTF. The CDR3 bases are TGTGCCAGCAGAGCCAGCAACTATGGCTACACCTTC.

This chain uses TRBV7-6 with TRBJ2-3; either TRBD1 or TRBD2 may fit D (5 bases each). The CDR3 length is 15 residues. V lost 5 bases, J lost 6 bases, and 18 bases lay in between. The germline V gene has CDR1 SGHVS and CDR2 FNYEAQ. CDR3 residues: CASSPIQPGRDTQYF. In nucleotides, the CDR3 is TGTGCCAGCAGCCCAATTCAACCGGGACGGGATACGCAGTATTTT.